The subject of this entry is one T cell receptor (beta chain). MiXCR, applied by TCRdb to the PCR reads, yields one record per CDR3 protein. The sample comprises tens of thousands of distinct CDR3 sequences, roughly 35% of which are singletons, and around 23% rests with the top ten. This specimen belongs to a study of tumor-infiltrating lymphocytes in oesophageal squamous cell carcinoma. With 8 bases removed from V and 4 bases from J, the gap between germline ends came to 17 bases. The CDR3 consists of 14 residues. Germline V CDR1 and CDR2: ENHRY, SYGVKD. The TCR sequence derives from a male donor with esophageal squamous cell carcinoma. Material: esophageal tumor tissue. V usage is TRBV10-3 and J usage is TRBJ1-1, with a possible D match to TRBD1 (5 bases). The CDR3 reads CAIEVGEESTEAFF. CDR3 nucleotides: TGTGCCATCGAAGTAGGGGAGGAGAGCACTGAAGCTTTCTTT.